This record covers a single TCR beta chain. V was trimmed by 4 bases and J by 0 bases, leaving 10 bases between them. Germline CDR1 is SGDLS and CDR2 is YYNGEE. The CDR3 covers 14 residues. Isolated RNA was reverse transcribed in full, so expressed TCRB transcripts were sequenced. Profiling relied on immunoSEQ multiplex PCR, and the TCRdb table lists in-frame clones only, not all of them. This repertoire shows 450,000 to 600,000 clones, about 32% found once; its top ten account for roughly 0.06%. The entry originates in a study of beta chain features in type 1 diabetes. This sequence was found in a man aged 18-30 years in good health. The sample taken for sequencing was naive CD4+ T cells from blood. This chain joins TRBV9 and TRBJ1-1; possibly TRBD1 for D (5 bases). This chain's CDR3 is CASSIDSMNTEAFF. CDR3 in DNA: TGTGCCAGCAGCATAGACAGCATGAACACTGAAGCTTTCTTT.